This TCR beta chain was profiled in a study of monozygotic twins with inflammatory bowel disease. Notes on the study in general: Clonotype overlap with others was lower in IBD patients than in healthy twins, a difference that was greatest with disease activity. On the inverse Simpson index, IBD patients scored lower for TCRbeta diversity than healthy co-twins.

Remarks on this clonotype: The antigen remains undetermined.

Researchers generated cDNA in eight separate reactions per sample. The template-switching step introduced UMIs that carried a 6-nucleotide sample barcode. TCRdb reprocessed the 5' RACE reads and keeps a single row for each CDR3 protein, giving no DNA. The listing contains 70,000 to 95,000 distinct CDR3 sequences. This CDR3 is 13 amino acids long. Germline V gene lookup returns CDR1 MNHNS and CDR2 SASEGT. The rearrangement joins TRBV6-1 to TRBJ1-1. The sequencing sample was made of blood. The source of this sequence is a human donor with ulcerative colitis or Crohn's disease, or a healthy co-twin of an affected twin (not recorded which). This CDR3 reads CASRWTPNTEAFF.